The sequence of this T cell receptor beta chain was determined in a study of shared clonotypes between healthy human individuals. The trim removed 3 bases at V and 6 bases at J, leaving 8 bases unmatched. Germline values: CDR1 SGHRS, CDR2 YFSETQ. CDR3 length: 16 amino acids. TCRdb's table, derived via immunoSEQ multiplex PCR, lists solely in-frame clones and lacks some. The data show over 300,000 clones, about nine tenths seen once. This chain joins TRBV5-1 and TRBJ2-3; the match to TRBD2 covers 12 bases. The sample taken for sequencing was memory CD8+ T cells sorted from blood. Subset of the sample: CD45RO+ cells pooled with CCR7-negative TemRA cells. The TCR comes from a man aged 18-30 years in good health. CDR3 coding DNA: TGCGCCAGCAGCTCTTCCCTAGCGGGGGGGCCCGATACGCAGTATTTT. It translates to CASSSSLAGGPDTQYF.